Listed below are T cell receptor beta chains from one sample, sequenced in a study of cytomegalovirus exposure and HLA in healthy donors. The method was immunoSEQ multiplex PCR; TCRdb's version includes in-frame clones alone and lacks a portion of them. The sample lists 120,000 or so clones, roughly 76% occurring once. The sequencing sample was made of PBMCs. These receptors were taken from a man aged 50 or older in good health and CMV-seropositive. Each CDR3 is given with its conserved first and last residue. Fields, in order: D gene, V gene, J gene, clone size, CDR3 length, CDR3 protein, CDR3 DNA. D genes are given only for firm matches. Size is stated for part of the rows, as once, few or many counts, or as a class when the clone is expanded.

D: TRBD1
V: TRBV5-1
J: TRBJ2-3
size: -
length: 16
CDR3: CASSLATGGWRDTQYF
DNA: TGCGCCAGCAGCTTGGCCACAGGGGGCTGGAGGGATACGCAGTATTTT

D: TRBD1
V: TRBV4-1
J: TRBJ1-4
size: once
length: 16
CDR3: CASSRSPTGLWEKLFF
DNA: TGCGCCAGCAGCCGATCGCCGACAGGGCTTTGGGAAAAACTGTTTTTT

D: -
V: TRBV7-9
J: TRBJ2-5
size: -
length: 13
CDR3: CASSPDYGETQYF
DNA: TGTGCCAGCAGCCCCGACTATGGAGAGACCCAGTACTTC

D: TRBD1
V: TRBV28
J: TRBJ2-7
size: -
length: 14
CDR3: CASSASGTGVEQYF
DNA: TGTGCCAGCAGTGCCTCAGGGACAGGGGTCGAGCAGTACTTC

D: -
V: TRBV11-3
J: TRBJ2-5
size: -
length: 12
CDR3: CASSWIAETQYF
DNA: TGTGCCAGCAGCTGGATAGCGGAGACCCAGTACTTC

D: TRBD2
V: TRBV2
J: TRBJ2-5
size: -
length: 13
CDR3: CASSVGRVETQYF
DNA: TGTGCCAGCAGTGTCGGGAGGGTTGAGACCCAGTACTTC

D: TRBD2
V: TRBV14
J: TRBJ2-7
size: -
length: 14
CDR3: CASSYRRGAYEQYF
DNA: TGTGCCAGCAGTTACCGACGGGGGGCCTACGAGCAGTACTTC

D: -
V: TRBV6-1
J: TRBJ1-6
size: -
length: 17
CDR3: CASSELVGQVLWPPLHF
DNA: TGTGCCAGCAGTGAACTTGTGGGGCAGGTCCTATGGCCACCCCTCCACTTT

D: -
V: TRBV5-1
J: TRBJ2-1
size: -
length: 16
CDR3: CASSPPSGRTYNEQFF
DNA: TGCGCCAGCAGCCCCCCTAGTGGGAGGACCTACAATGAGCAGTTCTTC

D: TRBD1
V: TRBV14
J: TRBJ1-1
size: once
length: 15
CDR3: CASSLYRGGFTEAFF
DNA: TGTGCCAGCAGTCTTTACAGGGGGGGATTCACTGAAGCTTTCTTT

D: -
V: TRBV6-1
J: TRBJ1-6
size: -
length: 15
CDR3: CATRQYDTYNSPLHF
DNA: TGTGCCACCAGACAGTACGACACCTATAATTCACCCCTCCACTTT

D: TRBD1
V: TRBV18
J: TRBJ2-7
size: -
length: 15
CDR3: CASATLGQGPYEQYF
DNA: TGTGCCAGCGCGACCCTAGGACAGGGACCCTACGAGCAGTACTTC

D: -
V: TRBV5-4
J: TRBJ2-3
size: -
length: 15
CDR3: CASSLDRGNTDTQYF
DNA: TGTGCCAGCAGCTTGGACAGAGGGAACACAGATACGCAGTATTTT

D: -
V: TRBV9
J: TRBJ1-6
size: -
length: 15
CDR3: CASSVVQGLNSPLHF
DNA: TGTGCCAGCAGCGTAGTACAGGGCCTAAATTCACCCCTCCACTTT

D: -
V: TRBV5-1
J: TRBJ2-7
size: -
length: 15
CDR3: CASSFSGGGGYEQYF
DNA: TGCGCCAGCAGCTTCTCTGGTGGCGGCGGCTACGAGCAGTACTTC

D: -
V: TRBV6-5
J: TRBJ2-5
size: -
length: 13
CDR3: CASSPGIQETQYF
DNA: TGTGCCAGCAGCCCAGGGATCCAAGAGACCCAGTACTTC

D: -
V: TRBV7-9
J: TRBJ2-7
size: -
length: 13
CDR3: CASTLGPTYEQYF
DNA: TGTGCCAGCACCCTGGGCCCTACCTACGAGCAGTACTTC

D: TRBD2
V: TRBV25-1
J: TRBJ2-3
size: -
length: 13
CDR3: CASIAGAGDTQYF
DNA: TGTGCCAGCATAGCGGGGGCCGGAGATACGCAGTATTTT

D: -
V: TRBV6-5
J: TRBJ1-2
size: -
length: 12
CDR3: CASSPRDYGYTF
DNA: TGTGCCAGCAGTCCCCGGGACTATGGCTACACCTTC

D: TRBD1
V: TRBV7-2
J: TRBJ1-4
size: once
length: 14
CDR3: CASRPGTGDEKLFF
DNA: TGTGCCAGCCGGCCCGGGACAGGGGATGAAAAACTGTTTTTT

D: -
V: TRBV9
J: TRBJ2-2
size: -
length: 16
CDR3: CASSPPLAGVTGELFF
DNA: TGTGCCAGCAGCCCCCCCTTGGCAGGGGTGACCGGGGAGCTGTTTTTT

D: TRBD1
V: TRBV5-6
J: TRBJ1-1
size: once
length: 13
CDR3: CASSLAGGPGAFF
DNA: TGTGCCAGCAGCTTGGCAGGGGGACCGGGTGCTTTCTTT

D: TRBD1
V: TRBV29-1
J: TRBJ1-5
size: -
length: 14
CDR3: CSVRTGGGNQPQHF
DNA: TGCAGCGTTCGGACAGGGGGCGGTAATCAGCCCCAGCATTTT

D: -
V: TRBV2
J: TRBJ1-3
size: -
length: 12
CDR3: CARATSGNTIYF
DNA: TGTGCCAGGGCCACCTCTGGAAACACCATATATTTT

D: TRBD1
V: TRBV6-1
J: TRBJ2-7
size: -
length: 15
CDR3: CASSPAGTGAYEQYF
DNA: TGTGCCAGCAGCCCCGCCGGGACAGGGGCCTACGAGCAGTACTTC

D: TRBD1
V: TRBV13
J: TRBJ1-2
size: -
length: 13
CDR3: CASSSRTGYGYTF
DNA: TGTGCCAGCAGCTCGAGGACAGGCTATGGCTACACCTTC

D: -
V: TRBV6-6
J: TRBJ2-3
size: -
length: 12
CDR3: CASSYEQTQQYF
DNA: TGTGCCAGCAGTTACGAACAGACCCAGCAGTATTTT

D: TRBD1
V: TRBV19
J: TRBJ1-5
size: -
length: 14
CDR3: CASSIRDRNQPQHF
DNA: TGTGCCAGTAGTATCCGGGACAGAAATCAGCCCCAGCATTTT

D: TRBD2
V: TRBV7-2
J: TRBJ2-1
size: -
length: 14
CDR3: CATRGGLAFNEQFF
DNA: TGTGCCACAAGGGGGGGACTAGCGTTCAATGAGCAGTTCTTC

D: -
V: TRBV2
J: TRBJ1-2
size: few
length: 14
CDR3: CASNGEGGWRGYTF
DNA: TGTGCCAGCAACGGGGAAGGGGGTTGGCGTGGCTACACCTTC

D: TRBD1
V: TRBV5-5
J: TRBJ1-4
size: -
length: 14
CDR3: CASSLNRGDEKLFF
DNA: TGTGCCAGCAGCTTGAACAGGGGCGATGAAAAACTGTTTTTT

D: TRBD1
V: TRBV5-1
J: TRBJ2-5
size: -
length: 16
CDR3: CASHYPGTGYGETQYF
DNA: TGCGCCAGCCATTACCCCGGGACAGGGTACGGGGAGACCCAGTACTTC

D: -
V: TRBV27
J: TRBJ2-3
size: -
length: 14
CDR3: CASRKQGSTDTQYF
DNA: TGTGCCAGCAGGAAACAGGGAAGCACAGATACGCAGTATTTT

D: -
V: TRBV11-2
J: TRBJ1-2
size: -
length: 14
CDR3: CASRDALEGYGYTF
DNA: TGTGCCAGCAGGGATGCCCTGGAGGGCTATGGCTACACCTTC

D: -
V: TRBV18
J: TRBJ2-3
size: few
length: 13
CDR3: CASGTALTDTQYF
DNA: TGTGCCAGCGGGACTGCTCTCACAGATACGCAGTATTTT

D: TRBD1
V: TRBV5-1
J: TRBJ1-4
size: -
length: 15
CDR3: CASSLGTGASEKLFF
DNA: TGCGCCAGCAGCCTAGGGACAGGGGCGAGTGAAAAACTGTTTTTT

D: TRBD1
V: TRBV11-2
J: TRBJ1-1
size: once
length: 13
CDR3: CASSLTGRTEAFF
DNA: TGTGCCAGCAGCCTGACAGGGCGAACTGAAGCTTTCTTT

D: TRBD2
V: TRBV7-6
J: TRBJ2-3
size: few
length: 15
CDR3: CASSLKRGAADTQYF
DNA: TGTGCCAGCAGCCTCAAGCGGGGGGCAGCAGATACGCAGTATTTT

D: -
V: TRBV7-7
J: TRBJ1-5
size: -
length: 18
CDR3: CASSIPRAVLGGNQPQHF
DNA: TGTGCCAGCAGCATACCCAGAGCGGTCTTAGGAGGCAATCAGCCCCAGCATTTT

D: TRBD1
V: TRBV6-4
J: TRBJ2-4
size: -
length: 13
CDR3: CASSDGQGGIQYF
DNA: TGTGCCAGCAGTGACGGACAGGGGGGCATTCAGTACTTC

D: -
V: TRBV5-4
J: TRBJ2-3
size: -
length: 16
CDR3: CASSQGSAEGTDTQYF
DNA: TGTGCCAGCAGCCAAGGTAGCGCTGAGGGCACAGATACGCAGTATTTT

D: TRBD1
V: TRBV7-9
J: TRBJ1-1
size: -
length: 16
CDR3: CASSRIRPTGGSEAFF
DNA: TGTGCCAGCAGCCGCATACGTCCGACAGGGGGATCTGAAGCTTTCTTT

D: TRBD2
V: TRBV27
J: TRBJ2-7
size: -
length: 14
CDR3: CASRKGGSSYEQYF
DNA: TGTGCCAGCAGAAAGGGCGGGAGCTCCTACGAGCAGTACTTC

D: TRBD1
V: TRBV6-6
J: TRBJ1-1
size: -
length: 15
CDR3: CASSKTGWKGAEAFF
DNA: TGTGCCAGCAGTAAGACAGGGTGGAAAGGAGCTGAAGCTTTCTTT

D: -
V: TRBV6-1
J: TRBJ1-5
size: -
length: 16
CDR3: CASSELVGQRNQPQHF
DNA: TGTGCCAGCAGTGAACTCGTCGGACAGAGAAATCAGCCCCAGCATTTT

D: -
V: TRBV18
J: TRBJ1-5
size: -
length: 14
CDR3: CASSEALKNQPQHF
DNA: TGTGCCAGCTCAGAGGCACTAAAAAATCAGCCCCAGCATTTT

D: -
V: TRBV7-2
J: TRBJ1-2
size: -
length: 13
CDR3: CASSLGENYGYTF
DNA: TGTGCCAGCAGCTTAGGGGAGAACTATGGCTACACCTTC

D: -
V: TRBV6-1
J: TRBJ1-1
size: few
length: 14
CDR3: CASSVTGKADEAFF
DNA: TGTGCCAGCAGTGTCACAGGGAAAGCGGATGAAGCTTTCTTT

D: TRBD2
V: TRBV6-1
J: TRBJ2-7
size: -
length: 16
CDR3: CASSGRTSGISYEQYF
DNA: TGTGCCAGCAGTGGCCGGACTAGCGGGATCTCCTACGAGCAGTACTTC

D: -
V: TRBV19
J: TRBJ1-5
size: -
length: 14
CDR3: CASSIRDYDQPQHF
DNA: TGTGCCAGTAGTATCCGGGACTACGATCAGCCCCAGCATTTT

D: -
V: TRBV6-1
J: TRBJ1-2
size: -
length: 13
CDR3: CASSASGAPGYTF
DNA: TGTGCCAGCAGTGCATCAGGGGCCCCGGGCTACACCTTC

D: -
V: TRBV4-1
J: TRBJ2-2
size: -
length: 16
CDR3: CASSPVIAADTGELFF
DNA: TGCGCCAGCAGCCCGGTTATCGCCGCGGACACCGGGGAGCTGTTTTTT

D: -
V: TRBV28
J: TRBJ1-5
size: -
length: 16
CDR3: CASSLIVSVEDQPQHF
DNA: TGTGCCAGCAGTTTAATTGTGTCGGTCGAGGATCAGCCCCAGCATTTT

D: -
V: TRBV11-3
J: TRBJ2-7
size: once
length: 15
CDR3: CASSLSYSSSYEQYF
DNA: TGTGCCAGCAGCTTATCCTACAGTAGCTCCTACGAGCAGTACTTC

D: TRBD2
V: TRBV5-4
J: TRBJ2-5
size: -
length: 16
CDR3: CASSLGVAGGQETQYF
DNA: TGTGCCAGCAGCTTGGGGGTAGCGGGGGGGCAAGAGACCCAGTACTTC

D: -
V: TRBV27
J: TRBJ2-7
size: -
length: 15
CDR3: CASSLSGGFLYEQYF
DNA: TGTGCCAGCAGTTTATCGGGGGGTTTCCTGTACGAGCAGTACTTC